This passage covers 13 T cell receptor beta chains from one sample sequenced in a study of beta chain features in type 1 diabetes (dated by TCRdb to 2017 to 2018). The protocol used for the library was the immunoSEQ multiplex PCR assay. The entire amount of isolated RNA was reverse transcribed using the High Capacity cDNA Reverse Transcription Kit, so the sequenced TCRB transcripts were expressed ones. TCRdb re-hosts the immuneACCESS table, in-frame sequences only. Its copies lack some clones; in the studies checked, an unresolved V gene accounts for under half of them, and the cause for the rest is not known. The table for this sample lists under 500,000 clones; 30% of them were counted only once. Clones ranked in the top ten supply 0.05% to 0.07% of the sample. Sequences were obtained from naive CD4+ T cells from blood. Reading the label with the study, this specimen's cell subset or site is: true naive CD4+ T cells. These receptors originate from a young man in good health.

This clone was detected a few times. The chain combines TRBV7-2 with TRBJ2-1; TRBD1 might be the D (5 bases). Per germline, CDR1 SGHTA and CDR2 FQGNSA. There are 14 residues in the CDR3. Deletions cut 3 bases from V and 6 bases from J, with 12 bases between. CDR3 in DNA: TGTGCCAGCAGCTTTGCAGGGCCGGGCAATGAGCAGTTCTTC. Its protein product is CASSFAGPGNEQFF.

V is TRBV7-2 and J is TRBJ1-3, with D perhaps matching TRBD1 (5 bases). The CDR3 covers 14 residues. Trimming took off 10 bases at V and 0 bases at J, with 13 bases between the two ends. Per the germline V gene, CDR1 is SGHTA and CDR2 is FQGNSA. CDR3 sequence: CATSRESSGNTIYF. CDR3 DNA sequence: TGTGCCACTTCCAGGGAGAGCTCTGGAAACACCATATATTTT.

V gene TRBV30 combines with J gene TRBJ2-1; TRBD1 matches 7 bases. Germline V gene sequence: CDR1 GTSNPN, CDR2 SVGIG (reference sequence). Trimming took 5 bases from V and 7 from J; bases not matched to a gene: 11. CDR3 size: 14 residues. CDR3 in amino acids: CAWHLGGPRNEQFF. The CDR3 coding sequence is TGTGCCTGGCATTTAGGGGGCCCTCGGAATGAGCAGTTCTTC.

Only a few counts were recorded for this clone. The genes are TRBV29-1 and TRBJ1-2; tentative D call: TRBD1 (5 bases). V was clipped by 7 bases and J by 6 bases, with 15 bases between them. CDR3 length: 12 residues. CDR1 is SQVTM, CDR2 ANQGSEA, per germline. For the CDR3, the DNA is TGCAGCGCGGGGGGTCACGGAGATGGCTACACCTTC. Translation: CSAGGHGDGYTF.

The chain joins TRBV7-9 to TRBJ2-6, with TRBD1 matching 12 bases. The CDR3 consists of 17 residues. J lost 0 bases, V lost 3 bases, and 0 bases had no gene match. Germline values: CDR1 SEHNR, CDR2 FQNEAQ (reference sequence). CDR3 amino acids: CASSLGQGASGANVLTF. The CDR3 DNA reads as TGTGCCAGCAGCTTGGGACAGGGGGCCTCTGGGGCCAACGTCCTGACTTTC.

The V and J genes are TRBV30 and TRBJ1-1; 7 bases align to TRBD1. Germline CDR1 is GTSNPN and CDR2 is SVGIG (reference sequence). CDR3 size: 15 residues. V was clipped by 0 bases and J by 0 bases; unmatched bases: 4. As DNA, the CDR3 is TGTGCCTGGAGTGTTCCGGACAGGCTGAACACTGAAGCTTTCTTT. Its protein is CAWSVPDRLNTEAFF.

This clone has more than one count but fewer than ten. The chain is built from TRBV18 and TRBJ2-7; D uncertain. CDR3 length equals 14 residues. Germline V gives CDR1 KGHSH, CDR2 LQKENI. The V end lost 0 bases, the J end lost 4 bases, and 10 bases lay between the germline ends. CDR3 in amino acids: CASSPPSISYEQYF. The CDR3 DNA sequence: TGTGCCAGCTCACCACCCTCGATTTCGTACGAGCAGTACTTC.

This clone was counted only a few times. This chain joins TRBV29-1 and TRBJ2-5; 9 nucleotides agree with TRBD2. V was pared by 4 bases and J by 2 bases, with 5 bases of the junction left unmatched. From germline, CDR1 is SQVTM and CDR2 ANQGSEA. CDR3 length equals 14 residues. CDR3 amino acids: CSVVGLANQETQYF. CDR3 nucleotide sequence: TGCAGCGTTGTAGGACTAGCGAATCAAGAGACCCAGTACTTC.

The chain carries TRBV7-2 and TRBJ2-7; 9 bases are shared with TRBD1. Germline CDR1 reads SGHTA; CDR2 reads FQGNSA. This CDR3 comprises 14 residues. With V trimmed by 4 bases and J by 3 bases, 4 bases remained unmatched. In nucleotides, the CDR3 is TGTGCCAGCAGCTACCGACAGGGGGACTACGAGCAGTACTTC. It yields the protein CASSYRQGDYEQYF.

The V gene is TRBV5-1, the J gene TRBJ2-7, with D unresolved. TRBJ2-1 matches the DNA end more closely, so the J call is doubtful. This CDR3 contains 13 residues. Germline CDR1 reads SGHRS; CDR2 reads YFSETQ. The CDR3: CASSFTAHYEQFF. The CDR3 coding sequence is TGCGCCAGCAGCTTCACAGCACATTATGAGCAGTTCTTC.

This clone turned up a few times. Other DNA sequences in this specimen translate into the identical CDR3. The chain uses TRBV9 and TRBJ2-1, with D maybe TRBD2 (6 bases). Germline V gene data show CDR1 as SGDLS and CDR2 as YYNGEE. Deletions cut 0 bases from V and 7 bases from J, with 14 bases between. The length of the CDR3 is 15 residues. The CDR3 region is CASSVGGGMGNEQFF. The CDR3 DNA reads as TGTGCCAGCAGCGTAGGTGGCGGGATGGGAAATGAGCAGTTCTTC.

J is TRBJ2-7 and V is TRBV7-2; D may be TRBD2 (5 bases). Germline lookup yields CDR1 SGHTA and CDR2 FQGNSA. The V end lost 4 bases, the J end lost 4 bases, and 14 bases lay between the germline ends. The CDR3 sequence is 14 residues long. The CDR3 DNA reads TGTGCCAGCAGCTCCCGGATTAGCGTGTACGAGCAGTACTTC. It is translated as CASSSRISVYEQYF.

This chain uses TRBV4-1 with TRBJ1-1; 7 bases are shared with TRBD1. CDR3 length equals 15 residues. Per the germline V gene, CDR1 is MGHRA and CDR2 is YSYEKL. Losses at the gene ends were 1 base for V and 10 bases for J; bases not matched to a gene: 12. The CDR3 here is CASSQVLNRGGGAFF. As DNA, the CDR3 is TGCGCCAGCAGCCAAGTGTTAAACAGGGGTGGAGGAGCTTTCTTT.